This is a list of T cell receptor beta chains from one sample in a study of T cells in Graves' hyperthyroidism and ophthalmopathy. From the multiplex PCR reads, TCRdb called clonotypes with MiXCR, one entry per CDR3 protein. The sample has a few hundred thousand distinct CDR3 sequences; 13% to 15% are singletons. The sample was blood. The receptors stem from a woman aged 25 to 45 with Graves' ophthalmopathy. Both conserved end residues are part of each CDR3. The D gene is left open where the match is weak. Some rows mark clone size as missing; the rest say once, few, many or name a class of expanded clone.

>NA|many|TRBJ1-2|TRBV29-1
TGCAGCGTTGAGAATGATGGCTACACCTTC
CSVENDGYTF
>NA|few|TRBJ2-5|TRBV6-5
TGTGCCAGCAGTTACTCATGGAGACCAGAGACCCAGTACTTC
CASSYSWRPETQYF
>NA|few|TRBJ2-2|TRBV9
TGTGCCAGCAGCGTCTGGGGGTCCGGGGAGCTGTTTTTT
CASSVWGSGELFF
>NA|many|TRBJ1-1|TRBV12-3/TRBV12-4
TGTGCCAGCAGTTTCGGGGGACACTCGGCAGAAGCTTTCTTT
CASSFGGHSAEAFF
>TRBD2|many|TRBJ2-3|TRBV7-2
TGTGCCAGCAGCCCCGGGAATCTAGCGGGGGGCCGCACAGATACGCAGTATTTT
CASSPGNLAGGRTDTQYF
>NA|many|TRBJ1-5|TRBV30
TGTGCCTGGACCCAGGGTAACAATCAGCCCCAGCATTTT
CAWTQGNNQPQHF
>NA|many|TRBJ2-1|TRBV11-3
TGTGCCAGCAGCCTAGAACCACAGGGATTCGCCCCCAATGAGCAGTTCTTC
CASSLEPQGFAPNEQFF
>NA|few|TRBJ1-2|TRBV30
TGTGCCTGGAAGTGGGGCTATGGCTACACCTTC
CAWKWGYGYTF
>TRBD1|NA|TRBJ2-1|TRBV27
TGTGCCAGCGGGACAGACTCCTACAATGAGCAGTTCTTC
CASGTDSYNEQFF
>TRBD1|many|TRBJ2-7|TRBV18
TGTGCCAGCTCACTAGAGACAGGGGTCCTCGAGCAGTACTTC
CASSLETGVLEQYF
>NA|many|TRBJ1-2|TRBV5-1
TGCGCCAGCAGCCTACCGGGACGCATCCCTGTGCACACCTTC
CASSLPGRIPVHTF
>NA|many|TRBJ2-1|TRBV20-1
TGCAGTGCTAGAGATTGGGGCAGATCCTACAATGAGCAGTTCTTC
CSARDWGRSYNEQFF
>NA|few|TRBJ2-7|TRBV24-1
TGTGCCACCAGTGATGCACACTCCTACGAGCAGTACTTC
CATSDAHSYEQYF
>NA|many|TRBJ2-2|TRBV12-3/TRBV12-4
TGTGCCAGCAGTTTACTCGGCAGGGGTATTCGGAACACCGGGGAGCTGTTTTTT
CASSLLGRGIRNTGELFF
>NA|many|TRBJ2-3|TRBV7-6
TGTGCCAGCAGCCCCAGCCGGGCCACAGATACGCAGTATTTT
CASSPSRATDTQYF
>NA|few|TRBJ2-1|TRBV6-1
TGTGCCAGCAGTGAATATTGGTCCCAGGTCTCCTACAATGAGCAGTTCTTC
CASSEYWSQVSYNEQFF
>TRBD2|NA|TRBJ2-2|TRBV4-1
TGCGCCAGCAGCCAGGTCGCCGTAACTAGCGGGAGCGGGGAGCTGTTTTTT
CASSQVAVTSGSGELFF
>NA|NA|TRBJ2-2|TRBV19
TGTGCCAGTAGTATCGCAGGGTACGGGGAGCTGTTTTTT
CASSIAGYGELFF
>NA|many|TRBJ1-6|TRBV27
TGTGCCAGCAGTTTAGGAAATTCACCCCTCCACTTT
CASSLGNSPLHF
>NA|NA|TRBJ1-6|TRBV19
TGTGCCAGTACACCCCGGGGGGGAGTTTCACCCCTCCACTTT
CASTPRGGVSPLHF
>TRBD1|NA|TRBJ2-1|TRBV7-2
TGTGCCAGCAGATCCGGGACAGGGAATCATGAGCAGTTCTTC
CASRSGTGNHEQFF
>NA|many|TRBJ1-2|TRBV20-1
TGCAGTGCCCCGACTTCCCAGGGAGCGGGCGCATATGGCTACACCTTC
CSAPTSQGAGAYGYTF
>NA|NA|TRBJ1-1|TRBV20-1
TGCAGTGCTGGGGAGGGCCCGAAGACTGAAGCTTTCTTT
CSAGEGPKTEAFF
>TRBD1|few|TRBJ2-7|TRBV5-4
TGTGCCAGCAGCAACCGACAGGGTTACTACGAGCAGTACTTC
CASSNRQGYYEQYF
>TRBD2|many|TRBJ2-7|TRBV11-3
TGTGCCAGCCTCTCGACCGGGACTAGCGGGGCTCGATCCTACGAGCAGTACTTC
CASLSTGTSGARSYEQYF
>TRBD1|NA|TRBJ1-3|TRBV6-1
TGTGCCAGCAGGCCACTACAGGGGGGAAACACCATATATTTT
CASRPLQGGNTIYF
>NA|once|TRBJ2-2|TRBV27
TGTGCCAGCAGTTTATCGAATGCCGGGGAGCTGTTTTTT
CASSLSNAGELFF
>NA|many|TRBJ2-2|TRBV19
TGTGCCAGTAGTATTTCGGCGCCGGATACCACATACCCGAACACCGGGGAGCTGTTTTTT
CASSISAPDTTYPNTGELFF
>TRBD1|NA|TRBJ2-1|TRBV2
TGTGCCAGCGGCAGGGTGGGGACAGGGACAAATGAGCAGTTCTTC
CASGRVGTGTNEQFF
>NA|many|TRBJ2-7|TRBV18
TGTGCCAGCTCACCACGGGATCTGCCTAGTCTACTCGAGCAGTACTTC
CASSPRDLPSLLEQYF
>NA|few|TRBJ1-1|TRBV6-1
TGTGCCAGCAGTCAAACCGCTCGGAGGGGGTTTTACACTGAAGCTTTCTTT
CASSQTARRGFYTEAFF
>NA|many|TRBJ1-1|TRBV15
TGTGCCACCAGCAGAGATCTCACTGAAGCTTTCTTT
CATSRDLTEAFF
>TRBD2|few|TRBJ2-1|TRBV28
TGTGCCAGCAGTCCTACTAGCGGGGGGAATGAGCAGTTCTTC
CASSPTSGGNEQFF
>NA|many|TRBJ1-2|TRBV7-2
TGTGCCAGCAGCCCATGGAGGTCCTATGGCTACACCTTC
CASSPWRSYGYTF
>NA|many|TRBJ2-5|TRBV2
TGTGCCAGCAGTGGAGGTGGCCAAGAGACCCAGTACTTC
CASSGGGQETQYF
>TRBD1|many|TRBJ1-5|TRBV6-1
TGTGCCAGCAGTTTCAGACCGGGACAGGGAAATCAGCCCCAGCATTTT
CASSFRPGQGNQPQHF
>TRBD2|few|TRBJ2-5|TRBV4-1
TGCGCCAGCAGCCTCTCTAGAGCGGGGGCTCAAGAGACCCAGTACTTC
CASSLSRAGAQETQYF
>NA|many|TRBJ2-1|TRBV18
TGTGCCAGCTCACCACCGCAAAGCTACAATGAGCAGTTCTTC
CASSPPQSYNEQFF
>TRBD2|NA|TRBJ2-5|TRBV4-1
TGCGCCAGCAAACCTAGCGGGGGGGCCCCGGAGACCCAGTACTTC
CASKPSGGAPETQYF
>NA|many|TRBJ1-3|TRBV6-1
TGTGCCAGCAGTGAATTTCGTTTAGGATTTGGTGGAAACACCATATATTTT
CASSEFRLGFGGNTIYF
>NA|many|TRBJ2-7|TRBV12-3/TRBV12-4
TGTGCCAGCAATACGCTTCGAGGGGGGGAGCAGTACTTC
CASNTLRGGEQYF
>NA|many|TRBJ2-5|TRBV6-1
TGTGCCAGCAATAAGGAGGGGGCGAGGGAGACCCAGTACTTC
CASNKEGARETQYF
>NA|many|TRBJ2-1|TRBV5-6
TGTGCCAGCAGCCAAGAAACGGGACCCAGGAGCTACAATGAGCAGTTCTTC
CASSQETGPRSYNEQFF
>TRBD1|NA|TRBJ1-4|TRBV6-1
TGTGCCAGCAACCCCACCAGGGGGATAGGCGAAAAACTGTTTTTT
CASNPTRGIGEKLFF
>TRBD1|few|TRBJ1-2|TRBV5-1
TGCGCCAGCAGCTTGGACAGGGGACGGGATGGCTACACCTTC
CASSLDRGRDGYTF
>TRBD1|many|TRBJ2-7|TRBV27
TGTGCCAGCAGTTTAAATCCCGCAGGGGGCTACGAGCAGTACTTC
CASSLNPAGGYEQYF
>TRBD1|few|TRBJ1-1|TRBV25-1
TGTGCCAGCAGTGAACCCGGACAGGTCACTGAAGCTTTCTTT
CASSEPGQVTEAFF
>TRBD2|many|TRBJ2-5|TRBV3-1
TGTGCCAGCAGCCAAGATCTGACTAGCGGAGAGACCCAGTACTTC
CASSQDLTSGETQYF
>TRBD1|NA|TRBJ2-3|TRBV19
TGTGCCAGTAGTCTAGGACAGGACACAGATACGCAGTATTTT
CASSLGQDTDTQYF
>NA|many|TRBJ2-2|TRBV20-1
TGCAGTGCTAGGCGCGCTAACACCGGGGAGCTGTTTTTT
CSARRANTGELFF
>TRBD1|few|TRBJ2-5|TRBV6-1
TGTGCCAGCAAGGCCTTGAGGGGACAGGAGCTTCGGGGATACTTC
CASKALRGQELRGYF
>NA|many|TRBJ1-2|TRBV24-1
TGTGCCACCAGTGAGCACACAGACTATGGCTACACCTTC
CATSEHTDYGYTF
>NA|NA|TRBJ2-2|TRBV9
TGTGCCAGCAGCGACTACCCCGGGGAGCTGTTTTTT
CASSDYPGELFF
>NA|many|TRBJ1-1|TRBV4-1
TGCGCCAGCAGCCTCCTTCCGGAGGGACGGGTGAACACTGAAGCTTTCTTT
CASSLLPEGRVNTEAFF
>NA|many|TRBJ2-7|TRBV20-1
TGCAGTGCTATCTACGGGCGGACAGACTACGAGCAGTACTTC
CSAIYGRTDYEQYF